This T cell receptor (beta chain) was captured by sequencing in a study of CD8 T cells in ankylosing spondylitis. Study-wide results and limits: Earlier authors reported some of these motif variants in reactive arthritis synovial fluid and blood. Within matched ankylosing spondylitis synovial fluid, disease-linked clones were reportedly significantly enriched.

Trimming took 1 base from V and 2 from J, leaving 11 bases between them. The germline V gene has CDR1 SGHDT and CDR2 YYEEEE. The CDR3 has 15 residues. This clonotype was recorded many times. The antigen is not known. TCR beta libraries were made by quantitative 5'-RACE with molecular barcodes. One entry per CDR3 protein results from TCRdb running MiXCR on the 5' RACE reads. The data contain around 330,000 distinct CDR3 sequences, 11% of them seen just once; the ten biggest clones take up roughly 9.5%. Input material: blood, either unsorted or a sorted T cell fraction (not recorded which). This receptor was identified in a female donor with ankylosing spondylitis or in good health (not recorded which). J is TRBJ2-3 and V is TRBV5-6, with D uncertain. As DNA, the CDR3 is TGTGCCAGCAGCTTGAGACCGACGGACACAGATACGCAGTATTTT. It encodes CASSLRPTDTDTQYF.